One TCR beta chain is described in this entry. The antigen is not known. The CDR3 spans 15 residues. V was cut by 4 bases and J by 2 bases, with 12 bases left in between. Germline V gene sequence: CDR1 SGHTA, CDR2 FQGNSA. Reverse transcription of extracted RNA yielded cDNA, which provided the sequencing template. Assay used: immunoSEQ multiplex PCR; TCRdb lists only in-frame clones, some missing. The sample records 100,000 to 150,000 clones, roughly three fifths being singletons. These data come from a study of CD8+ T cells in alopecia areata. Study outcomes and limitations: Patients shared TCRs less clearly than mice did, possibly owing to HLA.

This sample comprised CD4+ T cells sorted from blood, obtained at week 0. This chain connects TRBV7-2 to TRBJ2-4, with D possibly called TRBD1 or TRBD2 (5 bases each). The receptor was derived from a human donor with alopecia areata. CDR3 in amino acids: CASSSVGVPKNIQYF. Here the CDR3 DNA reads TGTGCCAGCAGCTCCGTGGGGGTACCCAAAAACATTCAGTACTTC.